Sequencing of this T cell receptor (beta chain) was carried out in a study of regulatory T cells in long-lasting Graves disease. Building the TCR beta libraries relied on iRepertoire HTBI primers, and CDR3 regions underwent Arm-PCR. One entry per CDR3 protein, called by TCRdb with MiXCR from the multiplex PCR reads. Seen here are 310,000 or so distinct CDR3 sequences, 22% observed once, and the top ten hold more than 55%. The sample's time point: persistent/refractory GD, antithyroid drugs over 5 years with positive TRAb. Scientists built the TCR library using RNA that was extracted from PBMCs. Study conclusions and caveats: Lower TCR diversity characterized persistent Graves' patients relative to newly diagnosed patients. Among the persistent patients, 2,500 to 3,000 public clonotypes were shared, more than the 750 to 1,000 shared among new patients.

Many counts were recorded for this clonotype. What it binds is unknown. The sequence was collected from a female donor with Graves disease. The specimen comprised peripheral blood mononuclear cells (PBMCs), sampled when the disease was refractory, from a patient treated with antithyroid drugs.

Here the CDR3 reads CASRSGAYSYEQYF. As DNA, the CDR3 is TGTGCCAGCAGATCCGGGGCCTACTCCTACGAGCAGTACTTC. The chain combines TRBV28 with TRBJ2-7; D is possibly TRBD1 or TRBD2 (5 bases each). Germline assignment: CDR1 MDHEN and CDR2 SYDVKM. Deletions cut 6 bases from V and 0 bases from J, with 12 bases between. The length of the CDR3 is 14 residues.